This T cell receptor beta chain comes out of a study of OX40 agonist ivuxolimab in advanced cancers. The study in broad terms: The costimulatory receptor OX40 (CD134) was targeted by ivuxolimab, a fully human IgG2 agonistic monoclonal antibody. Of the 50 or so patients in dose escalation, some 19 had hepatocellular carcinoma, about 15 had melanoma, 9 had renal cell carcinoma and 9 had head and neck cancer. The paper reports the monotherapy dose-escalation portion (N = 52 patients) of the phase I ivuxolimab trial. The purpose of peripheral TCRbeta sequencing was to test whether ivuxolimab changed TCR sequence diversity and led to clonal T-cell expansion. Prior anti-PD-1, anti-PD-L1 or anti-CTLA-4 therapy was permitted, and checkpoint inhibitors had been received by roughly two fifths of dose-escalation patients. In the dose-escalation cohort, 65% to 90% of patients were male, and the mean age was approximately 60 years, with a range of 23 to 79. Intravenous ivuxolimab was administered to patients every 2 weeks at six dose levels: 0.01, 0.1, 0.3, 1.5, 3 and 10 mg/kg. Partial responses occurred in three dose-escalation patients: two with cutaneous melanoma and one with hepatocellular carcinoma. What the study reported, not specific to this receptor: In partial responders in the 0.1-3.0 mg/kg groups, normalized peripheral clonal expansion was found to be among the lowest, especially among CD8+ T cells. Antigen specificity was not determined for the clonally expanded peripheral T cells. On average, CD8+ T cells showed more expanded clones than CD4+ T cells after ivuxolimab. Low levels of normalized T-cell clonal expansion were also shown by some nonresponding patients. At doses of 0.1 to 3.0 mg/kg, clonal expansion of both CD4+ and CD8+ T cells in blood was seen between baseline and week 6.

As regards this clone: What this receptor recognizes is not known. Qualities for individual bases were not recorded, and no much larger clone is one base off.

Patients with autoimmune disease history or receiving systemic immunosuppression were excluded from the trial. In every dose cohort, peripheral blood was drawn for TCR sequencing at baseline, cycle 4 day 1, and cycle 7 day 1. The samples were drawn from a first-in-human, open-label, multicenter phase I dose-escalation trial of ivuxolimab. Adults with locally advanced or metastatic melanoma, renal cell, hepatocellular, or head and neck squamous cell carcinoma were enrolled in the trial. Before TCR sequencing, CD4+ T cells and CD8+ T cells were sorted from peripheral blood as separate populations. Genomic DNA was extracted from sorted cells for sequencing of the TCRbeta CDR3 region. The immunoSEQ Assay was used for sequencing of TCRbeta CDR3 regions. The source is immuneACCESS, and TCRdb retained only in-frame sequences with V and J called. Part of the clones is not carried over; for the studies checked, unresolved V genes explain less than half of this, and the remainder is unexplained. Across this sample there are 80,000 or so clones, with about 88% seen only once. The ten most abundant clones make up about 8% of the sample.

CDR1 and CDR2 are drawn from the germline V gene (reference sequence): MNHNY, SVGAGI. A distance of 11 bases separates the germline ends of V and J, which lose 5 bases and 3 bases respectively. From the cysteine through the phenylalanine, the CDR3 covers 13 amino acids. Just the 39-base CDR3 DNA is kept, in frame starting at base 1. The TCR originated in an adult with an advanced solid tumor such as melanoma, head and neck, liver or kidney cancer. The input for sequencing was CD4+ or CD8+ T cells sorted from blood, taken in a trial of the OX40 agonist ivuxolimab. The rearrangement combines TRBV6-6 with TRBJ2-7, and the D gene may be TRBD2, 6 bases matching. The DNA is as follows: TGTGCCAGCAGTGACGGCGGGATCTACGAGCAGTACTTC. This translates into CASSDGGIYEQYF.